The next 26 T cell receptor beta chains were all read from a single sample in a study of T cells and copy number aberrations in small-cell lung cancer. TCRdb keeps only in-frame clones here, not all; method: immunoSEQ multiplex PCR. This table holds about 2,700 clones, around 80% found once. The material sequenced was normal tissue next to the tumor. The receptors derive from a man between 60 and 70 years old with small cell lung cancer.

This sequence joins TRBV25-1 and TRBJ2-2; D remains ambiguous. The germline V and J ends were trimmed by 4 bases and 6 bases, with 3 bases remaining between them. The CDR3 has 11 amino acids. Looked up from germline, CDR1 is MGHDK and CDR2 is SYGVNS. The CDR3 bases are TGTGCCAGCAGTGTTTCCGGGGAGCTGTTTTTT. As protein: CASSVSGELFF.

The CDR3 bases are TGCAGCGTTGCCGGGGGGGTAGGTGAAAAACTGTTTTTT. Its translation is CSVAGGVGEKLFF. The chain uses TRBV29-1 and TRBJ1-4, with a possible D match to TRBD1 (5 bases). The CDR3 runs to 13 residues. Germline V gives CDR1 SQVTM, CDR2 ANQGSEA. Deletions cut 4 bases from V and 7 bases from J, with 13 bases between.

This rearrangement joins TRBV28 to TRBJ2-7; 9 nucleotides align to TRBD1. The CDR3 consists of 14 residues. V lost 5 bases, J lost 5 bases, and 7 bases stayed unmatched. From germline, CDR1 is MDHEN and CDR2 SYDVKM. The CDR3 nucleotides are TGTGCCAGCAGTCCGGGACAGGGTTACAACGAGCAGTACTTC. It codes for CASSPGQGYNEQYF.

This sequence joins TRBV15 and TRBJ2-3; no definite D call. V lost 1 base to trimming and J lost 2 bases, with 13 bases between them. CDR3 length: 16 residues. CDR1 is LNHNV and CDR2 is YYDKDF in the germline V gene (reference sequence). CDR3 in amino acids: CATSRADSPFTDTQYF. CDR3 in DNA: TGTGCCACCAGCAGAGCCGACTCCCCATTCACAGATACGCAGTATTTT.

The chain is built from TRBV9 and TRBJ2-5; 8 positions match TRBD1. V lost 4 bases to trimming and J lost 4 bases; unmatched junction nucleotides: 6. This CDR3 has 14 residues. CDR1 and CDR2 from the germline V gene are SGDLS and YYNGEE. This CDR3 is CASSPDRGSETQYF. CDR3 coding DNA: TGTGCCAGCAGCCCTGACAGGGGCTCAGAGACCCAGTACTTC. The full variable domain, its missing parts supplied by reference TRBV9 and TRBJ2-5, is DSGVTQTPKHLITATGQRVTLRCSPRSGDLSVYWYQQSLDQGLQFLIQYYNGEERAKGNILERFSAQQFPDLHSELNLSSLELGDSALYFCASSPDRGSETQYFGPGTRLLVL.

This clone was seen only a few times. The genes are TRBV19 and TRBJ1-5, with D maybe TRBD1 (5 bases). Germline CDR1 LNHDA, CDR2 SQIVND (reference sequence). V gave up 5 bases and J gave up 12 bases, with 17 bases separating them. This CDR3 spans 13 amino acids. The chain's CDR3 is CASSDRGPKVQHF. DNA for the CDR3: TGTGCCAGTAGTGATCGGGGCCCGAAGGTCCAGCATTTT.

Worth noting for this clone: Other DNA sequences in the sample encode the same CDR3. This sequence joins TRBV6-5 and TRBJ2-2; D possibly matches TRBD1 or TRBD2 (5 bases each). This CDR3 has 15 residues. Germline values: CDR1 MNHEY, CDR2 SVGAGI. V lost 4 bases, J lost 0 bases, and 9 bases lay in between. As DNA, the CDR3 is TGTGCCAGCAGTTTGGGACGGGCGAACACCGGGGAGCTGTTTTTT. This codes for CASSLGRANTGELFF.

This rearrangement joins TRBV14 to TRBJ1-1, with no clear D. The length of the CDR3 is 12 residues. The germline CDR1 and CDR2 sequences are SGHDN and FVKESK. V was shortened by 3 bases and J by 3 bases, with 5 bases between the two germline ends. The CDR3 sequence: CASSQQYTEAFF. In DNA form, the CDR3 reads TGTGCCAGCAGCCAGCAGTACACTGAAGCTTTCTTT.

V is TRBV28 and J is TRBJ1-3; 9 bases match TRBD1. Germline assignment: CDR1 MDHEN and CDR2 SYDVKM. The CDR3 is 15 amino acids. The ends lost 5 bases at V and 1 base at J; junction bases unmatched: 3. The CDR3 bases are TGTGCCAGCAGTCCCGGGACAGGGTCTGGAAACACCATATATTTT. Amino acids: CASSPGTGSGNTIYF.

The chain recombines TRBV7-6 with TRBJ2-5; D uncertain. Per germline, CDR1 SGHVS and CDR2 FNYEAQ. Deletions cut 1 base from V and 3 bases from J, with 6 bases between. The CDR3 covers 13 residues. The CDR3 DNA is TGTGCCAGCAGCTTAGATCCAGAAGAGACCCAGTACTTC. Amino acids: CASSLDPEETQYF.

The chain links TRBV7-9 to TRBJ2-7; 7 bases agree with TRBD1. This CDR3 is 13 amino acids long. The J segment lost 3 bases and the V segment lost 7 bases, leaving 6 bases of the junction unmatched. Germline values: CDR1 SEHNR, CDR2 FQNEAQ (reference sequence). The DNA of the CDR3 is TGTGCCAGCACCCAGGGGACAGACTACGAGCAGTACTTC. Protein product: CASTQGTDYEQYF.

This chain connects TRBV27 to TRBJ1-5; 8 bases agree with TRBD1. V shed 4 bases, J shed 10 bases, and the junction held 3 bases outside the gene matches. The CDR3 covers 12 residues. The V gene's germline CDR1 is MNHEY and CDR2 SMNVEV (reference sequence). The CDR3 reads CASSYTGGPQHF. The CDR3 DNA reads TGTGCCAGCAGTTACACAGGGGGTCCCCAGCATTTT.

This clone came up a few times. The rearrangement uses TRBV7-9 and TRBJ1-1; 7 nucleotides line up with TRBD1. This CDR3 has 13 amino acids. Germline CDR1 SEHNR, CDR2 FQNEAQ (reference sequence). The junction had 3 bases not matched to a gene; V was cut back by 8 bases and J by 0 bases. The CDR3 coding sequence is TGTGCCAGCGTCGGGACAGTGAACACTGAAGCTTTCTTT. Its protein is CASVGTVNTEAFF.

V is TRBV19 and J is TRBJ1-5, with TRBD1 as a possible D gene (6 bases). The germline V gene encodes CDR1 LNHDA and CDR2 SQIVND (reference sequence). Deletions cut 5 bases from V and 9 bases from J, with 14 bases between. This CDR3 region has 13 residues. The CDR3 loop is CASSAPQGPPQHF. CDR3 bases: TGTGCCAGTAGTGCCCCCCAGGGGCCGCCCCAGCATTTT.

This chain joins TRBV6-5 and TRBJ1-3; possibly TRBD1 for D (5 bases). Germline loops: CDR1 MNHEY, CDR2 SVGAGI. V was pared by 4 bases and J by 4 bases, with 8 bases between. The CDR3 runs to 13 residues. CDR3 region: CASSLHRGNTIYF. DNA for the CDR3: TGTGCCAGCAGTTTACACAGGGGAAACACCATATATTTT.

The chain couples TRBV9 to TRBJ1-5, with 12 bases fitting TRBD1. With V trimmed by 0 bases and J by 5 bases, 3 bases remained unmatched. The CDR3 is 16 amino acids. Germline V gene sequence: CDR1 SGDLS, CDR2 YYNGEE. The CDR3 DNA reads TGTGCCAGCAGCGTAGGGGGACAGGGGGCAGATCAGCCCCAGCATTTT. Protein product: CASSVGGQGADQPQHF.

This rearrangement joins TRBV15 to TRBJ2-1; possible D gene TRBD2, 5 bases. Germline CDR1 is LNHNV and CDR2 is YYDKDF (reference sequence). Trimming shortened V by 4 bases and J by 0 bases, and 10 bases separated the two germline ends. This CDR3 is built from 15 residues. CDR3 DNA: TGTGCCACCAGCACGAGCGGAAGCTCCTACAATGAGCAGTTCTTC. It encodes CATSTSGSSYNEQFF.

The chain carries TRBV19 and TRBJ1-4; D may be TRBD1 (5 bases). In germline, CDR1 is LNHDA, CDR2 SQIVND (reference sequence). This CDR3 has 14 amino acids. V was pared by 6 bases and J by 4 bases, with 12 bases between. The CDR3 protein is CASRRGRDNEKLFF. The CDR3, as DNA: TGTGCCAGTAGGAGGGGCAGGGATAATGAAAAACTGTTTTTT.

The chain has TRBV2 and TRBJ2-3, with D uncertain. V was shortened by 5 bases and J by 2 bases, with 11 bases between the two germline ends. Germline values: CDR1 SNHLY, CDR2 FYNNEI. The length of the CDR3 is 14 residues. CDR3 sequence reads: CASSLLKDTDTQYF. The CDR3 bases are TGTGCCAGCAGTCTCCTCAAAGACACAGATACGCAGTATTTT.

The chain links TRBV6-5 to TRBJ1-2; D is ambiguous. Trimming took off 0 bases at V and 5 bases at J, with 16 bases between the two ends. The CDR3 is 16 residues long. Germline V gene lookup returns CDR1 MNHEY and CDR2 SVGAGI. The CDR3 DNA reads TGTGCCAGCAGTTACTCTCCCGGGATCAATTCTTATGGCTACACCTTC. This codes for CASSYSPGINSYGYTF.

This clone was counted between two and nine times. The chain is built from TRBV27 and TRBJ1-1; a weak D match, TRBD1 (5 bases). V was clipped by 4 bases and J by 7 bases, with 13 bases between them. Looked up from germline, CDR1 is MNHEY and CDR2 is SMNVEV (reference sequence). This CDR3 comprises 13 residues. This chain's CDR3 is CASSWAGRDEAFF. In DNA, the CDR3 is TGTGCCAGCAGTTGGGCAGGGAGAGATGAAGCTTTCTTT.

CDR3 residues: CASSVGGIAWDSPLHF. Written as DNA, the CDR3 is TGTGCCAGCAGTGTCGGGGGGATTGCGTGGGATTCACCCCTCCACTTT. The chain recombines TRBV27 with TRBJ1-6; possibly TRBD1 for D (5 bases). Germline V gives CDR1 MNHEY, CDR2 SMNVEV (reference sequence). V lost 5 bases and J lost 8, with 19 bases in between. This CDR3 spans 16 amino acids.

The gene calls are TRBV6-6 and TRBJ1-1; D remains unclear. With 2 bases removed from V and 0 bases from J, the gap between germline ends came to 7 bases. The CDR3 contains 14 residues. Germline V gives CDR1 MNHNY, CDR2 SVGAGI (reference sequence). The CDR3 nucleotides read TGTGCCAGCAGTTACCGGGAGATGAACACTGAAGCTTTCTTT. This codes for CASSYREMNTEAFF.

In its sample, this clone was seen once. The DNA for the CDR3 is TGTGCCAGCAGTGAACTAGCGGGAGGGCCAGATACGCAGTATTTT. Residues: CASSELAGGPDTQYF. The chain uses TRBV6-1 and TRBJ2-3; 12 nucleotides match TRBD2. The trim removed 2 bases at V and 4 bases at J, leaving 1 base unmatched. Germline CDR1 MNHNS, CDR2 SASEGT. CDR3 length equals 15 residues.

This chain uses TRBV11-1 with TRBJ1-4; possible D gene TRBD1, 6 bases. Germline assignment: CDR1 SGHAT and CDR2 FQDESV (reference sequence). Trimming stripped 5 bases from V and 8 bases from J, with 15 bases between. CDR3 length: 14 residues. The CDR3 reads CASSVTGMGEKLFF. In DNA, the CDR3 is TGTGCCAGCAGCGTCACAGGGATGGGGGAAAAACTGTTTTTT. The full variable domain, in which reference TRBV11-1 and TRBJ1-4 provide the parts outside the CDR3, is EAEVAQSPRYKITEKSQAVAFWCDPISGHATLYWYRQILGQGPELLVQFQDESVVDDSQLPKDRFSAERLKGVDSTLKIQPAELGDSAMYLCASSVTGMGEKLFFGSGTQLSVL.

This clone was counted once. The chain uses TRBV7-3 and TRBJ2-5; 9 positions agree with TRBD1. The CDR3 covers 15 residues. Germline CDR1 SGHTA, CDR2 FQGTGA. The ends lost 3 bases at V and 5 bases at J; junction bases unmatched: 7. CDR3 nucleotide sequence: TGTGCCAGCAGCTTCACACAGGGGGCCGGGGAGACCCAGTACTTC. The encoded protein is CASSFTQGAGETQYF.